This T cell receptor (beta chain) was retrieved from a study of graft-versus-host responses after intestinal transplantation. The wider study: Transplants given to recipients were multivisceral, liver-intestinal, or isolated intestinal. Recipients were all induced with anti-thymocyte globulin, then given tacrolimus and steroids for around three years. Study outcomes and limitations: Patients who carried graft-donor T cell macrochimerism also had high graft-versus-host to host-versus-graft clonal ratios in their allografts.

The V segment lost 5 bases and the J segment 2 bases; nucleotides outside the gene matches: 9. There are 16 residues in the CDR3. CDR1 KGHSH and CDR2 LQKENI come from the germline V gene. Details on this clone: What it binds is not known.

The repertoire was sequenced with immunoSEQ multiplex PCR; TCRdb's copy has only in-frame clones and lacks some. The sample contains more than 9,500 clones, over 85% of which appear only once. The receptor's source is a human patient who received an intestinal transplant, so some T cells may come from the graft donor. Sequenced here: PBMCs, sampled around 3.5 months after intestinal transplant. The chain employs TRBV18 and TRBJ1-5, with TRBD1 matching 7 bases. The chain's CDR3 is CASSFLQGTGNQPQHF. For the CDR3, the DNA is TGTGCCAGCTCATTCCTACAGGGGACGGGCAATCAGCCCCAGCATTTT.